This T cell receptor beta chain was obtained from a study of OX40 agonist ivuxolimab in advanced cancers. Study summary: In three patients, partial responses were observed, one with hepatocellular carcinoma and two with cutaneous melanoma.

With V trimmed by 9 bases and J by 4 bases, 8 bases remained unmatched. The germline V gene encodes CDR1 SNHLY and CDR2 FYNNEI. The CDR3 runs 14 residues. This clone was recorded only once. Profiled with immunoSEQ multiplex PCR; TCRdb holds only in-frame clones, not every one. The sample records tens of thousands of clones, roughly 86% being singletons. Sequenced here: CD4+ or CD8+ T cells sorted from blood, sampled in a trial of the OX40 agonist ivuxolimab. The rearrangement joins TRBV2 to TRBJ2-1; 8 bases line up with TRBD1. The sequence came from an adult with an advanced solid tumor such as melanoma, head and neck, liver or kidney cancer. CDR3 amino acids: CASTGGSVYNEQFF. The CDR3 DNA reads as TGTGCCAGTACAGGGGGTTCTGTTTACAATGAGCAGTTCTTC.